The 2 T cell receptor beta chains presented below share a single source sample, sequenced in a study of CD8+ T cells in alopecia areata. As the sequencing template, cDNA was produced by extracting RNA and reverse transcribing it. Assay used: immunoSEQ multiplex PCR; TCRdb lists only in-frame clones, some missing. The sample holds around 210,000 clones, approximately 60% seen once. Sample: CD8+ T cells sorted from blood. The receptors originated from a human donor in good health.

This clone was seen a handful of times. This rearrangement joins TRBV29-1 to TRBJ2-3, with a tentative D call TRBD1 (5 bases). The CDR3 has 13 amino acids. Deletions cut 6 bases from V and 2 bases from J, with 12 bases between. Germline CDR1 SQVTM, CDR2 ANQGSEA. CDR3 sequence: CSVLTEYTDTQYF. The CDR3 DNA reads as TGCAGCGTCTTGACAGAGTACACAGATACGCAGTATTTT.

The genes are TRBV7-9 and TRBJ2-3; D gene unclear. Trimming stripped 2 bases from V and 0 bases from J, with 9 bases between. In germline, CDR1 is SEHNR, CDR2 FQNEAQ (reference sequence). CDR3 length: 15 residues. CDR3 sequence reads: CASSLSRSSTDTQYF. The DNA for the CDR3 is TGTGCCAGCAGCTTATCGCGGAGTAGCACAGATACGCAGTATTTT.